Listed here is a single TCR beta chain. The target antigen is unknown. The germline gives CDR1 SGHAT, CDR2 FQDESV (reference sequence). V dropped 5 bases and J dropped 5; count of bases not matched to a gene: 7. This CDR3 is built from 15 residues. This sample is part of a study of cytomegalovirus exposure and HLA in healthy donors. The overall study: Genotyping of nearly 400 donors showed that roughly 80% belonged to the Caucasian-associated ancestry cluster. Overall study findings and caveats: Confirmation in vitro established that a few CMV-associated chains were specific for CMV antigens. The productive fraction for most TCR beta V segments was about 87% or about 30% in an earlier analysis.

With 60 Vbeta and 13 Jbeta primers, the PCR was carried out. Data came from immunoSEQ multiplex PCR; TCRdb stores just in-frame clones and leaves some out. The sample includes about 190,000 clones, about three quarters of them seen just once. Specimen: PBMCs. The V gene is TRBV11-1, the J gene TRBJ1-4; 8 bases are shared with TRBD1. This clonotype was obtained from a woman aged 25 to 39 in good health and CMV-seropositive. The CDR3 region has the DNA TGTGCCAGCAGCCGAGGACAGGGTCAGAATGAAAAACTGTTTTTT. Encoded protein: CASSRGQGQNEKLFF.